The clone carrying this TCR beta chain was recorded only once. The protocol was immunoSEQ multiplex PCR, while the TCRdb copy is restricted to in-frame clones and leaves out a portion. Altogether about 480,000 clones are present, nearly 80% being singletons, with the ten largest covering around 13%. This specimen comes from a study of shared clonotypes between healthy human individuals. Across the whole study: Samples came from two female and a few male donors aged 18 to 49.

Donors comprised only Caucasian adults living in Nashville, Tennessee. This CDR3 comprises 15 residues. CDR1 and CDR2 from the germline V gene are SEHNR and FQNEAQ (reference sequence). The V gene end was trimmed by 5 bases and the J gene end by 0 bases; junction bases not matched to a gene: 5. This sequence originates from a woman aged 40 to 50 in good health. Some clones in this sample may be carry-over from other donors' samples. The specimen sequenced was PBMCs. The chain couples TRBV7-9 to TRBJ2-7; 9 bases agree with TRBD2. CDR3 protein: CASSITSGPSYEQYF. CDR3 sequence (DNA): TGTGCCAGCAGCATAACTAGCGGGCCCTCCTACGAGCAGTACTTC.